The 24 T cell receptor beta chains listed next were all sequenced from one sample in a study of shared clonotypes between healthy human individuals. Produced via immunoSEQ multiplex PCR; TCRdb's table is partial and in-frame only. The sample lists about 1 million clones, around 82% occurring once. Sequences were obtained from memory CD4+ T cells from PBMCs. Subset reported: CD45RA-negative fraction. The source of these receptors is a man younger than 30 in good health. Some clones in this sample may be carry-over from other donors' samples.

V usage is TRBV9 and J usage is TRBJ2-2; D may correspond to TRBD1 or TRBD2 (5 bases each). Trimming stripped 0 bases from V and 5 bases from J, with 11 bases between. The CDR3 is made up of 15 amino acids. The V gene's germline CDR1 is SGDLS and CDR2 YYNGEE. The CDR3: CASSVAVGGTGELFF. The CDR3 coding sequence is TGTGCCAGCAGCGTAGCTGTTGGGGGAACCGGGGAGCTGTTTTTT.

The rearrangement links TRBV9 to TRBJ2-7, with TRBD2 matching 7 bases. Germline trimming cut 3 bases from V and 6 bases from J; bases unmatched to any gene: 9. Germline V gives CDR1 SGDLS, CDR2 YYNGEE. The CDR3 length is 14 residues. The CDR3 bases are TGTGCCAGCAGCGCTTGGGCGGGAGCGAGCGAGCAGTACTTC. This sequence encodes CASSAWAGASEQYF.

For the CDR3, the DNA is TGTGCCAGCAGTACCAGGACAGAACTATCTAGCACAGATACGCAGTATTTT. Translating gives CASSTRTELSSTDTQYF. The V gene is TRBV27, the J gene TRBJ2-3; possibly TRBD1 for D (6 bases). The CDR3 sequence is 17 residues long. The V end lost 5 bases, the J end lost 0 bases, and 18 bases lay between the germline ends. Germline loops: CDR1 MNHEY, CDR2 SMNVEV (reference sequence).

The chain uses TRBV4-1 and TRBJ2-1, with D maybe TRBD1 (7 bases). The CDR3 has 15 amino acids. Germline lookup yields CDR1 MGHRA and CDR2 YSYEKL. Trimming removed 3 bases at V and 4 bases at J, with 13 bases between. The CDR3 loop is CASSQTQGGYNEQFF. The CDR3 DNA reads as TGCGCCAGCAGCCAGACCCAGGGGGGTTACAATGAGCAGTTCTTC.

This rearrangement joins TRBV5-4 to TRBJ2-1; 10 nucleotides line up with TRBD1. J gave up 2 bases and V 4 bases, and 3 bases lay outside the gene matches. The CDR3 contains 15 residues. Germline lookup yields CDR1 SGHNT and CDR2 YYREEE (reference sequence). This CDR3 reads CASSPGQGTYNEQFF. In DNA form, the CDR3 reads TGTGCCAGCAGCCCGGGACAGGGGACCTACAATGAGCAGTTCTTC.

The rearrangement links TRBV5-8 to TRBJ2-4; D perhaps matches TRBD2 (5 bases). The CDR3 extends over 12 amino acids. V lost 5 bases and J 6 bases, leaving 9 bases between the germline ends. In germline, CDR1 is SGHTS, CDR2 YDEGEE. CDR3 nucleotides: TGTGCCAGCAGGATGAGGGTAAACATTCAGTACTTC. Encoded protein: CASRMRVNIQYF.

The DNA for the CDR3 is TGCGCCAGCAGTGACGGAATCTCCACAGATACGCAGTATTTT. Translation: CASSDGISTDTQYF. The rearrangement uses TRBV5-1 and TRBJ2-3; the D is unclear. The CDR3 consists of 14 residues. Germline V lookup: CDR1 SGHRS, CDR2 YFSETQ. V was pared by 5 bases and J by 2 bases, with 12 bases between.

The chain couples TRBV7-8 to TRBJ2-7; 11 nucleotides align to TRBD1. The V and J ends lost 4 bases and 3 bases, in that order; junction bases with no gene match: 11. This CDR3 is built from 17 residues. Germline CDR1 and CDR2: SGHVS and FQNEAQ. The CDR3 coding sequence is TGTGCCAGCAGCTCCGCACCTGGGGGGACAGGGGGCTACGAGCAGTACTTC. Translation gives CASSSAPGGTGGYEQYF.

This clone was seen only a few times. The CDR3 bases are TGTGCCATCAGTGAGTCTATCGGCGGGGGTAGCACAGATACGCAGTATTTT. Protein: CAISESIGGGSTDTQYF. The chain combines TRBV10-3 with TRBJ2-3; 7 bases line up with TRBD2. Germline V gene data show CDR1 as ENHRY and CDR2 as SYGVKD. The ends lost 0 bases at V and 0 bases at J; junction bases unmatched: 6. The CDR3 totals 17 residues.

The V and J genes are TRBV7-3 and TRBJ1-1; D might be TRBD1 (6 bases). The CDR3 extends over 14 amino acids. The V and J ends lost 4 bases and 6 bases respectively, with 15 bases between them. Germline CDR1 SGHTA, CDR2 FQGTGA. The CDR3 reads CASSSTGLISEAFF. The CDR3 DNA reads TGTGCCAGCAGCTCGACAGGTCTAATCTCTGAAGCTTTCTTT.

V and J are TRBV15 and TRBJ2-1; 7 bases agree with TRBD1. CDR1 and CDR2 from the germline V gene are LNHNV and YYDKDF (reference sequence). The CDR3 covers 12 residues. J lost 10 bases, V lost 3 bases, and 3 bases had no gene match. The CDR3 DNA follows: TGTGCCACCAGCAGGACAGGGCTAGAGCAGTTCTTC. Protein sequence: CATSRTGLEQFF. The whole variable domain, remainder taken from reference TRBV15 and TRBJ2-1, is DAMVIQNPRYQVTQFGKPVTLSCSQTLNHNVMYWYQQKSSQAPKLLFHYYDKDFNNEADTPDNFQSRRPNTSFCFLDIRSPGLGDTAMYLCATSRTGLEQFFGPGTRLTVL.

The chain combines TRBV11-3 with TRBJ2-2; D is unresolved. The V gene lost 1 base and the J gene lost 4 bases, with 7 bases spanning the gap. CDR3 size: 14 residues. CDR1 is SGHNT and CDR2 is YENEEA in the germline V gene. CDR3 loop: CASSLVFPTGELFF. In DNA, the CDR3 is TGTGCCAGCAGCTTAGTCTTTCCCACCGGGGAGCTGTTTTTT.

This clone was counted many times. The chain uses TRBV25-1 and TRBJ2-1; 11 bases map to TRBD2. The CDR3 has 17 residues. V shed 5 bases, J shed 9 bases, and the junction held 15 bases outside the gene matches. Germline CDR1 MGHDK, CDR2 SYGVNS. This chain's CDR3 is CASSPVILAGDSGEQFF. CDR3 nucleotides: TGTGCCAGCAGTCCTGTAATACTAGCGGGAGATTCGGGTGAGCAGTTCTTC.

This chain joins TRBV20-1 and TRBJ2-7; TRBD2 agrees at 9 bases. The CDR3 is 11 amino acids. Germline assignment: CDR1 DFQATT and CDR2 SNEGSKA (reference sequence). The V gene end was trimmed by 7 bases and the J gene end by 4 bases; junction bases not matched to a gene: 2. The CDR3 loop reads CSGLADYEQYF. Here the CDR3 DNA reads TGCAGTGGACTAGCGGATTACGAGCAGTACTTC.

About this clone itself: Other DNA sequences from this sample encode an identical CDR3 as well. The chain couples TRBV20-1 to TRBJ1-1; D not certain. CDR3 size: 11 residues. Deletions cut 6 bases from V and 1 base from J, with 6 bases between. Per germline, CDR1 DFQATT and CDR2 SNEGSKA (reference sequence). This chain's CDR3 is CSARRNTEAFF. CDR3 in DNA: TGCAGTGCACGGAGGAACACTGAAGCTTTCTTT.

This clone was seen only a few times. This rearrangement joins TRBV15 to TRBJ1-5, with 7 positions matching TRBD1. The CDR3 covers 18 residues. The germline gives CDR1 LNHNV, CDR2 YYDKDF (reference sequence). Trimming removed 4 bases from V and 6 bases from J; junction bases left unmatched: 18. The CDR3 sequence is CATSKLALRTGFSQPQHF. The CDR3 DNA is TGTGCCACCAGCAAACTCGCACTACGGACAGGCTTCAGTCAGCCCCAGCATTTT.

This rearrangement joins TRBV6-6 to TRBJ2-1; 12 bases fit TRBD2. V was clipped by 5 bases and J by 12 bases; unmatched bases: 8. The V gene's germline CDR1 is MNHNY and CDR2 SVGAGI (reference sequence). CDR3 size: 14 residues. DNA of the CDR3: TGTGCCAGCAGTCGCGGACTAGCGGGATCATGGCAGTTCTTC. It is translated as CASSRGLAGSWQFF.

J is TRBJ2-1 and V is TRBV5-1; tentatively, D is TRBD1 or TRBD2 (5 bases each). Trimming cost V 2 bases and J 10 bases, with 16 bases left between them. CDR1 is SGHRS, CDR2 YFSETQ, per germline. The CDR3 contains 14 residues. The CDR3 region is CASSFGDVGGEQFF. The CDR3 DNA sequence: TGCGCCAGCAGCTTCGGGGACGTCGGCGGGGAGCAGTTCTTC.

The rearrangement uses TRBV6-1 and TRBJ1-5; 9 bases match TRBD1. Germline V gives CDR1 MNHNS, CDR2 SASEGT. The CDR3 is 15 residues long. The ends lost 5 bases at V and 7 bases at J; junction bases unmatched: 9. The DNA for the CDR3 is TGTGCCAGCAGTAACCCGGGACAGGGTCGACAGCCCCAGCATTTT. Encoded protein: CASSNPGQGRQPQHF.

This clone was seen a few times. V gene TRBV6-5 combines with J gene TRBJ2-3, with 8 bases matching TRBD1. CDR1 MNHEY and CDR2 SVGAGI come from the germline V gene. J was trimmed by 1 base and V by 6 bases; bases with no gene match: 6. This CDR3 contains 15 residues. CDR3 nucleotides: TGTGCCAGCAGGCGGACAGGGTTGGGCACAGATACGCAGTATTTT. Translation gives CASRRTGLGTDTQYF.

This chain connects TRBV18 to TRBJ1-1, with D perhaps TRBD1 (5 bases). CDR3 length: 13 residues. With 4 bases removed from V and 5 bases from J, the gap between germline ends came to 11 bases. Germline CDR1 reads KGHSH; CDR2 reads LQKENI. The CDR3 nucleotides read TGTGCCAGCTCACTCTTGGGGGAAACTGAAGCTTTCTTT. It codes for CASSLLGETEAFF.

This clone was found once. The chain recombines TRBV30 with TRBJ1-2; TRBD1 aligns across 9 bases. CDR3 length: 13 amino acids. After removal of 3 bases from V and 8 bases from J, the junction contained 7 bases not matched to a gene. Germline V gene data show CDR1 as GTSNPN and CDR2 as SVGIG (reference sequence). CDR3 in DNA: TGTGCCTGGAGGGACAGGGGAAGGAGCGGCTACACCTTC. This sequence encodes CAWRDRGRSGYTF.

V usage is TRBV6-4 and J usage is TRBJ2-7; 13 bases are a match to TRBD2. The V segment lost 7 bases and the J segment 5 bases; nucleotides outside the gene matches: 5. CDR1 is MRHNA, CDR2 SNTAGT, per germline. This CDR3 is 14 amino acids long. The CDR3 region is CASTRTSGSHEQYF. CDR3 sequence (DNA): TGTGCCAGCACCCGGACTAGCGGGAGCCACGAGCAGTACTTC.

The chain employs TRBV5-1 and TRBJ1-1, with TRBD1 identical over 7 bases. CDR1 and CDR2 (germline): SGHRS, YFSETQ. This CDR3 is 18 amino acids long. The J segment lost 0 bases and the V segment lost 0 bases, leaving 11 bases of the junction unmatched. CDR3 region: CASSLGFGPGGMNTEAFF. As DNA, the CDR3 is TGCGCCAGCAGCTTGGGGTTTGGGCCAGGGGGTATGAACACTGAAGCTTTCTTT.